The clone carrying this T cell receptor beta chain was found many times. TCRbeta library construction was performed incorporating unique molecular identifiers. A single record per CDR3 protein comes from TCRdb applying MiXCR to the PCR reads. Counted here are fewer than 550,000 distinct CDR3 sequences, roughly a tenth occurring once; the ten biggest clones make up around 2%. This sample was included in a study of T-cell reconstitution after alpha-beta-depleted transplantation in children. Trimming shortened V by 5 bases and J by 3 bases, and 21 bases separated the two germline ends. This CDR3 is built from 17 residues. Germline loops: CDR1 SGHVS, CDR2 FQNEAQ.

The chain has TRBV7-8 and TRBJ2-3; D is unresolved. This sample comprised PBMCs, obtained before TCRalphabeta/CD19-depleted stem cell transplant. The source is a child aged 2-15 years with inherited bone marrow failure, due to receive a stem cell transplant. CDR3 sequence reads: CASSPVQFTATTDTQYF. CDR3 nucleotide sequence: TGTGCCAGCAGCCCCGTCCAGTTCACCGCCACTACAGATACGCAGTATTTT.